This T cell receptor beta chain came from a study of T cell responses to AZD1222 COVID-19 vaccine. Libraries were prepared by immunoSEQ multiplex PCR; TCRdb keeps only in-frame clonotypes and omits some of them. There are approximately 92,000 clones in the sample; around 86% occur only once, and about a tenth lies in the top ten. From germline, CDR1 is SGHTA and CDR2 FQGNSA. CDR3 length equals 14 residues. Trimming stripped 4 bases from V and 2 bases from J, with 12 bases between. The receptor comes from an adult in good health. The sequencing used peripheral blood, collected on day 0 of AZD1222 vaccination. The chain couples TRBV7-2 to TRBJ2-7; D tentatively fits TRBD1 or TRBD2 (5 bases each). The CDR3 coding sequence is TGTGCCAGCAGCTCCATGGGGGTCCCCTACGAGCAGTACTTC. It translates to CASSSMGVPYEQYF.